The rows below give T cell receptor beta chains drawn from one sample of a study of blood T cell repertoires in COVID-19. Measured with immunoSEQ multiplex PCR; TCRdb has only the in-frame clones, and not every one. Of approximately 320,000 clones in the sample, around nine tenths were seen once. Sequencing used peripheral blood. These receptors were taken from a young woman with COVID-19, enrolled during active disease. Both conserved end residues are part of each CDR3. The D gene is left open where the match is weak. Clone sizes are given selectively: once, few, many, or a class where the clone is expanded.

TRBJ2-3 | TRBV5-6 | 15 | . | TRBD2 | CASSRRGGHTDTQYF | TGTGCCAGCAGTCGGCGGGGGGGACACACAGATACGCAGTATTTT
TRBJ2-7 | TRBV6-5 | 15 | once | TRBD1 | CASSLYRGYSGGQYF | TGTGCCAGCAGTCTCTACAGGGGGTACTCTGGGGGGCAGTACTTC
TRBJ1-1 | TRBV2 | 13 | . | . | CASSPQGIAEAFF | TGTGCCAGCAGTCCACAGGGAATTGCTGAAGCTTTCTTT
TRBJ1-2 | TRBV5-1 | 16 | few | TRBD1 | CASSPRTGGLNYGYTF | TGCGCCAGCAGCCCCAGGACAGGGGGCTTGAACTATGGCTACACCTTC
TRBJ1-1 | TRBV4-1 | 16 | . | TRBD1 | CASSQGQGLGNTEAFF | TGCGCCAGCAGCCAAGGACAGGGATTGGGGAACACTGAAGCTTTCTTT
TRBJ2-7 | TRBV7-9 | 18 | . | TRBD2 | CASSQDRVYRASGGEQYF | TGTGCCAGCAGCCAGGACAGGGTTTATCGAGCTAGCGGGGGCGAGCAGTACTTC
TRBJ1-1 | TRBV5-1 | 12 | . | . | CASSLGGDEAFF | TGCGCCAGCAGCTTGGGGGGCGATGAAGCTTTCTTT
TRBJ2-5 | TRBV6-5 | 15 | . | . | CASSYRALRWETQYF | TGTGCCAGCAGTTATCGCGCGCTCCGCTGGGAGACCCAGTACTTC
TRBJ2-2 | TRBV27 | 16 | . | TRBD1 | CASSFGQGARTGELFF | TGTGCCAGCAGTTTCGGACAGGGGGCGCGAACCGGGGAGCTGTTTTTT
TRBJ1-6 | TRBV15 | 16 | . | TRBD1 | CATSRERQGLASPLHF | TGTGCCACCAGCAGAGAGAGACAGGGTTTGGCTTCACCCCTCCACTTT
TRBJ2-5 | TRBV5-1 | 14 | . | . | CASSSQGWEETQYF | TGCGCCAGCAGCTCCCAGGGCTGGGAAGAGACCCAGTACTTC
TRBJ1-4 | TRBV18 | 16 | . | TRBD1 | CASSQDRGGDNEKLFF | TGTGCCAGCTCACAGGACAGGGGTGGAGATAATGAAAAACTGTTTTTT
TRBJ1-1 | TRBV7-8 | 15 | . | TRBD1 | CASSLDRGVNTEAFF | TGTGCCAGCAGCTTGGACAGGGGTGTGAACACTGAAGCTTTCTTT
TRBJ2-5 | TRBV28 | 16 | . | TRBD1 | CASSSPGTGEAKTQYF | TGTGCCAGCAGTTCCCCGGGGACAGGGGAGGCGAAGACCCAGTACTTC
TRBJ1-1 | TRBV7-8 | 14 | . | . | CASSLGTANTEAFF | TGTGCCAGCAGCTTAGGGACAGCGAACACTGAAGCTTTCTTT
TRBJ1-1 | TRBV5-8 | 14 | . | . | CASSLQGRLTEAFF | TGTGCCAGCAGTTTACAGGGACGGCTGACTGAAGCTTTCTTT
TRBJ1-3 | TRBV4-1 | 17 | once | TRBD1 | CASSQRLQGSGGNTIYF | TGCGCCAGCAGCCAAAGACTACAGGGGTCGGGTGGAAACACCATATATTTT
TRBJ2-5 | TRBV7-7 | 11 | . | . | CASSPGETQYF | TGTGCCAGCAGCCCAGGGGAGACCCAGTACTTC
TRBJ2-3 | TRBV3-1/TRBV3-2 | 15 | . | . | CASSPGSHWTDTQYF | TGTGCCAGCAGCCCGGGGTCCCATTGGACAGATACGCAGTATTTT
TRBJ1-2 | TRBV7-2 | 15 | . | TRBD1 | CASSSSQGARDGYTF | TGTGCCAGCAGCTCCTCCCAGGGGGCGCGAGATGGCTACACCTTC
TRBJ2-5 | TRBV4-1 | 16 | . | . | CASSRAFVGNGETQYF | TGCGCCAGCAGCCGGGCGTTCGTTGGAAATGGGGAGACCCAGTACTTC
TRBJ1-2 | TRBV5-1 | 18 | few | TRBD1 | CASSTNPGQRPLTKGYTF | TGCGCCAGCAGCACCAACCCGGGACAGAGACCGCTAACTAAGGGCTACACCTTC
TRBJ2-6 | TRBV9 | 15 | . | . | CASGEYLSGANVLTF | TGTGCCAGCGGGGAGTACCTCTCTGGGGCCAACGTCCTGACTTTC
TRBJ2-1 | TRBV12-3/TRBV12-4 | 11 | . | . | CAGGSYNEQFF | TGTGCGGGGGGTTCCTACAATGAGCAGTTCTTC